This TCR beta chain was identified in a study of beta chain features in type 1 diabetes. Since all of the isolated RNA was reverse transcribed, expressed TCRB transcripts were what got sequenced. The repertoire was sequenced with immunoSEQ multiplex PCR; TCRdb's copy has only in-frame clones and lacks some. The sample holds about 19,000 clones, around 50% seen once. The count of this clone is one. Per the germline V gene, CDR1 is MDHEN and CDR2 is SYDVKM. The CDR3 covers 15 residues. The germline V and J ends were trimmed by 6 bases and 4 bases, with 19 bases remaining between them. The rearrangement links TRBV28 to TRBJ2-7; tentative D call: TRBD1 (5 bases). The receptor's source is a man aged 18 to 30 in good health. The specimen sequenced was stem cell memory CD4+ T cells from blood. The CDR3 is CASSSPLGHLYEQYF. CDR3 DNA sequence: TGTGCCAGCAGCTCCCCATTAGGACACCTATACGAGCAGTACTTC. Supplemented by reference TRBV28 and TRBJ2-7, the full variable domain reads DVKVTQSSRYLVKRTGEKVFLECVQDMDHENMFWYRQDPGLGLRLIYFSYDVKMKEKGDIPEGYSVSREKKERFSLILESASTNQTSMYLCASSSPLGHLYEQYFGPGTRLTVT.